Following are 8 T cell receptor beta chains from one sample sequenced in a study of blood T cell repertoires in COVID-19. Produced via immunoSEQ multiplex PCR; TCRdb's table is partial and in-frame only. The data show some 160,000 clones, under 95% seen once. Sequencing was done on a sample of peripheral blood. Every receptor here comes from a man younger than 35 with acute or convalescent COVID-19.

This chain links TRBV6-5 with TRBJ1-2, with D perhaps matching TRBD1 (5 bases). Per germline, CDR1 MNHEY and CDR2 SVGAGI. V gave up 6 bases and J gave up 4 bases, with 18 bases separating them. This CDR3 region has 15 residues. The CDR3 region has the DNA TGTGCCAGCAGACGCGCTACACCTAGGGGCTATGGCTACACCTTC. Translating it yields CASRRATPRGYGYTF.

This clone has a handful of counts. The CDR3 DNA reads as TGTGCCAGCAGCTTGGGGACAGGGCCGTATGGCTACACCTTC. Its protein is CASSLGTGPYGYTF. V gene TRBV11-2 combines with J gene TRBJ1-2, with 9 bases identical to TRBD1. Trimming removed 3 bases from V and 5 bases from J; junction bases left unmatched: 4. Germline V CDR1 and CDR2: SGHAT, FQNNGV. The CDR3 covers 14 residues.

The chain recombines TRBV7-2 with TRBJ1-1; no reliable D call. The CDR3 is 14 amino acids. Germline V gene lookup returns CDR1 SGHTA and CDR2 FQGNSA. The germline V and J ends were trimmed by 2 bases and 1 base, with 8 bases remaining between them. The CDR3 DNA sequence: TGTGCCAGCAGCTTAAGAAGAGGGAACACTGAAGCTTTCTTT. It yields the protein CASSLRRGNTEAFF.

This chain links TRBV5-1 with TRBJ2-7; tentative D call: TRBD1 (5 bases). Trimming left V 5 bases short and J 6 bases short, with 18 bases between. CDR3 length: 14 residues. Germline values: CDR1 SGHRS, CDR2 YFSETQ. The CDR3 nucleotides are TGCGCCAGCAGAGGAGCAGGGTGGTTCGCCGAGCAGTACTTC. Protein sequence: CASRGAGWFAEQYF.

The chain is built from TRBV11-2 and TRBJ1-1, with 7 bases matching TRBD1. This CDR3 is 15 amino acids long. V was clipped by 3 bases and J by 2 bases; unmatched bases: 6. Germline CDR1 and CDR2: SGHAT and FQNNGV. For the CDR3, the DNA is TGTGCCAGCAGCTTCGCGCCAGGGGGAAACACTGAAGCTTTCTTT. Amino acids: CASSFAPGGNTEAFF.

This rearrangement joins TRBV6-6 to TRBJ2-3, with 10 bases identical to TRBD2. This CDR3 spans 16 amino acids. The germline CDR1 and CDR2 sequences are MNHNY and SVGAGI (reference sequence). V shed 2 bases and J 6 bases; nucleotides not matched to a gene: 8. CDR3 residues: CASSYGLAGVRDTQYF. CDR3 DNA: TGTGCCAGCAGTTACGGCCTAGCGGGAGTCCGGGATACGCAGTATTTT.

The chain combines TRBV25-1 with TRBJ1-2, with D maybe TRBD1 (5 bases). The CDR3 contains 14 residues. Germline V gives CDR1 MGHDK, CDR2 SYGVNS. The V end was cut by 7 bases, the J end by 7 bases, with 19 bases between. Here the CDR3 reads CASTKNPGASGYTF. In DNA, the CDR3 is TGTGCCAGCACCAAAAATCCTGGGGCCTCTGGCTACACCTTC.

This clone showed up just once. The same CDR3 can be traced to other DNA sequences in this sample. V is TRBV7-9 and J is TRBJ1-5, with D uncertain. Germline loops: CDR1 SEHNR, CDR2 FQNEAQ (reference sequence). The CDR3 totals 14 residues. V was trimmed by 5 bases and J by 4 bases, leaving 12 bases between them. CDR3: CASSLFGGNQPQHF. For the CDR3, the DNA is TGTGCCAGCAGCCTCTTTGGCGGTAATCAGCCCCAGCATTTT.